The clone carrying this T cell receptor (beta chain) was recorded once. The junction and the germline gene differ at one end; a read error may be behind it. The data were obtained in a study of tumor-infiltrating lymphocytes in primary liver carcinoma. On the study more broadly: Patients were men and women aged 30 to 69 years. Tumor stage was T1-T3 N0M0, and tumor size was 4.2 to 10 cm across.

Joint extraction of RNA and DNA used roughly 19-31 mg of bulk tissue that was unsorted. Surgical resection was used to treat these primary liver carcinoma patients. Chronic HBV infection was present in the patients, who were treatment-naive. The germline V gene encodes CDR1 SGHAT and CDR2 FQNNGV. The CDR3 consists of 17 residues. Researchers generated TCR beta cDNA from around 510 ng of total RNA, relying on a constant-region primer. Slightly modified ARM-PCR with three nested multiplex PCR rounds yielded TCR beta libraries. Two initial PCR rounds of around 9 cycles each paired TRBV1-TRBV30 forward primers with a C-beta reverse primer. TCRdb re-called the multiplex PCR reads through MiXCR, storing one row per CDR3 protein. The sample lists approximately 88,000 distinct CDR3 sequences, around 68% occurring once.

Sample: tumor-adjacent normal liver tissue. The rearrangement uses TRBV11-2 and TRBJ2-3, with 11 bases fitting TRBD2. The receptor's source is a man aged 35-49 years with primary liver carcinoma and hepatitis B virus infection. CDR3 sequence (DNA): TGTGCCAGCAGCTTGGATAGCGGGAGGGGCCGTCAAGATACACAGTATTTT. The encoded protein is CASSLDSGRGRQDTQYF.